This entry describes one TCR beta chain. This clonotype was seen at least ten times. The clone's antigen remains unknown. Base qualities are not recorded, but no much larger clone differs from it by a single base. Here V drops 2 bases and J drops 7 bases, and the junction holds 8 bases not matched to any gene. Its CDR3 holds 14 amino acids, cysteine through phenylalanine. Just CDR3 DNA is preserved here, 42 bases in frame from base 1. The germline V gene supplies CDR1 SQVTM and CDR2 ANQGSEA. The library was produced with 5' RACE. The reads were generated on a NextSeq 500. The TCR library protocol attached unique molecular identifiers to individual cDNA molecules to correct for sequencing error and PCR bias. Both TCR alpha and beta chains were sequenced, and tight co-correlation was observed between alpha and beta sequence abundances in each sample. In the original analysis: Decombinator V4 was used to perform V gene, J gene and CDR3 annotation of TCR sequences. Expanded TCRs were defined as changing significantly between any two time points under a Poisson model with p below 0.0001. Abundances of TCRs were expressed as counts per million after normalisation to the total number of TCRs sequenced in each sample. TRAV1-2 paired with TRAJ12, TRAJ20 or TRAJ33 defined MAIT TCRs, while TRAV10 paired with TRAJ18 defined iNKT TCRs. A search of VDJdb, accessed on 1 November 2021, was run for TCRs annotated to CMV, EBV and SARS-CoV-2, with TCRs annotated for multiple antigens excluded. TCRdb handled the public reads itself, with Q25 trimming in fastp and clone calling in MiXCR, and kept productive beta chains. Each CDR3 protein appears once, grouped with its most common genes and DNA. V and J calls and clone size were set by TCRdb, not the authors. Within this sample are approximately 66,000 distinct CDR3 sequences, with about 13% of them counted one time only. The biggest ten clones account for 5.2% of the sample.

The study was a case-control design nested within a healthcare worker cohort in London, UK, with weekly nasopharyngeal swab PCR tests and blood sampling. Healthcare workers were recruited during the week of the UK lockdown, between 23 and 31 March 2020, and followed weekly for up to roughly 15 weeks. The data derive from a study of early T cells in non-severe SARS-CoV-2 infection (dated by TCRdb to about 2021). Context from the whole study: Bulk RNA from unsorted whole blood was used for TCR sequencing, so alpha and beta chains could not be paired. Results the study describes overall, beyond this receptor: VDJdb matching was skewed toward anti-spike CD8 responses, so virus-specific expansions were likely underestimated and private and CD4 specificities were missed.

The rearranged segments are TRBV29-1 and TRBJ2-5; 9 central nucleotides agree with TRBD1. The sequence came from an adult who was a healthcare worker with PCR-confirmed SARS-CoV-2 infection or an uninfected control (not recorded which). Sequencing was carried out using whole blood. The DNA is TGCAGCGTTGAACGGGGACAGGGCGTTGGGACCCAGTACTTC. Translated, this is CSVERGQGVGTQYF.